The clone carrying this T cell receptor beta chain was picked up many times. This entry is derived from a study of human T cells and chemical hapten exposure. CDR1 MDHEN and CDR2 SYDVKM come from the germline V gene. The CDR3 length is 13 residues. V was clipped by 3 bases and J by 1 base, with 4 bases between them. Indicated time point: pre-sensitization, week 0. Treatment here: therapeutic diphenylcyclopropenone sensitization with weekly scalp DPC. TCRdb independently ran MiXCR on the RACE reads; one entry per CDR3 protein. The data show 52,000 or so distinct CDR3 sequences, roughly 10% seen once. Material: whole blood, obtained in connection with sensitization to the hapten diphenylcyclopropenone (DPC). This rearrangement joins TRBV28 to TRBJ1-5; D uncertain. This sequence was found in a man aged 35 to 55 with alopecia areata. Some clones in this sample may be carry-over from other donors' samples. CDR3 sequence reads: CASSLSSNQPQHF. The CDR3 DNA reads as TGTGCCAGCAGTTTGTCCAGCAATCAGCCCCAGCATTTT.